The table lists the clone carrying this T cell receptor beta chain with many counts. The antigen remains unidentified. V lost 8 bases and J lost 3; bases outside the gene matches: 9. The CDR3 spans 15 residues. CDR1 MNHEY and CDR2 SVGEGT come from the germline V gene. The data were taken from a study of blood T cells in healthy people across ages. Across the study: Template switching caught about one barcoded beta molecule for each two T cells.

Study-wide results and caveats: Observed TCR beta diversity per million T cells went down as age went up. This fall followed a roughly linear course with age. The unknown donor CMV status may have confounded expanded clonotype changes.

A second about 7 to 12 cycle PCR used barcoded and J-beta primers. In TCRdb, the 5' RACE reads were re-called with MiXCR into one record per CDR3 protein. Among about 650,000 distinct CDR3 sequences listed, about a third were seen once. The V call is TRBV6-2 or TRBV6-3, the J call TRBJ2-3, with 9 bases identical to TRBD2. This clonotype was sampled from a woman older than 75 in good health. The sequenced sample was blood. The DNA for the CDR3 is TGTGCCAGCTACGGCCGGACTAGCGTAACAGATACGCAGTATTTT. This sequence encodes CASYGRTSVTDTQYF.